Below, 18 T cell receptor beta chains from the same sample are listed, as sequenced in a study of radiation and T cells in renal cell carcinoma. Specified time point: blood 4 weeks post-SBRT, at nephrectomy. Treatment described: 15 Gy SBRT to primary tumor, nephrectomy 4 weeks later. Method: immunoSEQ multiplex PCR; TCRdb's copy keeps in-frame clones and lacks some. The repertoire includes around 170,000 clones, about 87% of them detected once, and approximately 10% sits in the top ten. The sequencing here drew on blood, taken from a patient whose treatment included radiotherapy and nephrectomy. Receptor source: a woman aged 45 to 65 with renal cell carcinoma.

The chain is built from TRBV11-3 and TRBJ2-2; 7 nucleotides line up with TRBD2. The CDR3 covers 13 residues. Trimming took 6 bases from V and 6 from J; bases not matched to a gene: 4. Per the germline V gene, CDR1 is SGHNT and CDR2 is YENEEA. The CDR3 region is CASSLGGSGELFF. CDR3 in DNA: TGTGCCAGCAGTCTGGGAGGGTCCGGGGAGCTGTTTTTT. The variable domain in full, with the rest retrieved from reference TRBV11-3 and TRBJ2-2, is EAGVVQSPRYKIIEKKQPVAFWCNPISGHNTLYWYLQNLGQGPELLIRYENEEAVDDSQLPKDRFSAERLKGVDSTLKIQPAELGDSAVYLCASSLGGSGELFFGEGSRLTVL.

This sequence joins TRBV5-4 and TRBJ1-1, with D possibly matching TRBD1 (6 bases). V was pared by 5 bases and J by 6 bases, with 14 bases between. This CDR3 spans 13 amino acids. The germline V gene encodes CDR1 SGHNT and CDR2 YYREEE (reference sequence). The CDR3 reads CASSKGVEAEAFF. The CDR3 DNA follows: TGTGCCAGCAGTAAGGGGGTCGAGGCTGAAGCTTTCTTT.

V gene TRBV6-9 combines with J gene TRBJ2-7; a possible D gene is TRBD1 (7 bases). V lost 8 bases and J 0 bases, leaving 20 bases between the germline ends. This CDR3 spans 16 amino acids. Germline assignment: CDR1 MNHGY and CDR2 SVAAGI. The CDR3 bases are TGTGCCAGCCCAACGGAGGGGGCGGGATCCTCCTACGAGCAGTACTTC. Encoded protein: CASPTEGAGSSYEQYF.

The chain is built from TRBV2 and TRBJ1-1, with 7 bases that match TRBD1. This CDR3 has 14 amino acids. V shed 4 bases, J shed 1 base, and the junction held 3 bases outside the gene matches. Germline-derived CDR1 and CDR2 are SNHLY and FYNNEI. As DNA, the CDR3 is TGTGCCAGCAGTGGACAGGGTCAGAACACTGAAGCTTTCTTT. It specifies CASSGQGQNTEAFF.

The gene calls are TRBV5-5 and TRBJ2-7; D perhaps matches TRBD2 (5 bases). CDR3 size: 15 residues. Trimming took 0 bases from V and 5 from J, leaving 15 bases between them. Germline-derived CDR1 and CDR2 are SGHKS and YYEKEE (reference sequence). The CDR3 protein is CASSLALWRRNEQYF. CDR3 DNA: TGTGCCAGCAGCTTGGCACTGTGGAGGAGGAACGAGCAGTACTTC.

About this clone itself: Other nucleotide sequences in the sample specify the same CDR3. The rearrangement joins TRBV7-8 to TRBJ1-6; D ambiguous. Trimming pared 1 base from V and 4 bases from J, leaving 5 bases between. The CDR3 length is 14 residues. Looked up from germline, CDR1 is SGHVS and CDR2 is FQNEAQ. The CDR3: CASSLVRYNSPLHF. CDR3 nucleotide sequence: TGTGCCAGCAGCTTAGTACGGTATAATTCACCCCTCCACTTT.

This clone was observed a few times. CDR3 DNA: TGTGCCTGGAGTGGGACTAGCGGGGGGAGAGAGACCCAGTACTTC. This translates into CAWSGTSGGRETQYF. The chain links TRBV30 to TRBJ2-5; TRBD2 aligns across 14 bases. V shed 1 base, J shed 4 bases, and the junction held 2 bases outside the gene matches. The germline gives CDR1 GTSNPN, CDR2 SVGIG (reference sequence). The CDR3 extends over 15 amino acids.

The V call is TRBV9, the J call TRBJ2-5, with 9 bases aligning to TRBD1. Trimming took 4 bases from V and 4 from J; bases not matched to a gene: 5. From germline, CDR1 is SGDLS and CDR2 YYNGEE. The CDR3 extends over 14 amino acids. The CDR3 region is CASSKGQGRETQYF. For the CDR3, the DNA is TGTGCCAGCAGCAAGGGACAGGGAAGAGAGACCCAGTACTTC. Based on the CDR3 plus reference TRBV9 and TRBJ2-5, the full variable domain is DSGVTQTPKHLITATGQRVTLRCSPRSGDLSVYWYQQSLDQGLQFLIQYYNGEERAKGNILERFSAQQFPDLHSELNLSSLELGDSALYFCASSKGQGRETQYFGPGTRLLVL.

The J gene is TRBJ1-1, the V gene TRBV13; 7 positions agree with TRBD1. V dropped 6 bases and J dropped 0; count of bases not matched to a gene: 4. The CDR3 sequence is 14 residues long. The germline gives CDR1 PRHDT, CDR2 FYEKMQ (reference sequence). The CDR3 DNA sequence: TGTGCCAGCAGTTGGGACAGACTGAACACTGAAGCTTTCTTT. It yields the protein CASSWDRLNTEAFF.

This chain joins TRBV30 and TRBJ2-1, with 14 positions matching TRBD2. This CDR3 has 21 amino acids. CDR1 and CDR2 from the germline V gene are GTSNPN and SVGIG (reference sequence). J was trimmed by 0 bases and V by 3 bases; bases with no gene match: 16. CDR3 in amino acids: CAWSKEPGLAGGALSYNEQFF. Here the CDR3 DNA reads TGTGCCTGGAGCAAGGAGCCCGGACTAGCGGGGGGAGCGCTCTCCTACAATGAGCAGTTCTTC.

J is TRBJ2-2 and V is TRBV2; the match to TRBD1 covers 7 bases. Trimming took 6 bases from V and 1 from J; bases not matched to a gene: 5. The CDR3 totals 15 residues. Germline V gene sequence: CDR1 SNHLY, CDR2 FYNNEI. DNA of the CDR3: TGTGCCAGCAGCGTGAGGACAGGGAACACCGGGGAGCTGTTTTTT. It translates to CASSVRTGNTGELFF.

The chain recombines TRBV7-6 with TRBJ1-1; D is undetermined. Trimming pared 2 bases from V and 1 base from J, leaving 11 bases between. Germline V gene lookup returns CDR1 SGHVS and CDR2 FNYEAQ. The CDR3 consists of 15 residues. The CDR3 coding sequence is TGTGCCAGCAGCTTAATATCTTGGGGGAACACTGAAGCTTTCTTT. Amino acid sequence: CASSLISWGNTEAFF.

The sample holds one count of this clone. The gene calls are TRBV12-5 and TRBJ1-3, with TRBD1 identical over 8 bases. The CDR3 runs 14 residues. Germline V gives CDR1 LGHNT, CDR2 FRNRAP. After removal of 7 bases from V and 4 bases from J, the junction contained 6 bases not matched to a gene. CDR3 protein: CASAPTGVGNTIYF. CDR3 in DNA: TGTGCTAGTGCCCCGACAGGGGTGGGAAACACCATATATTTT.

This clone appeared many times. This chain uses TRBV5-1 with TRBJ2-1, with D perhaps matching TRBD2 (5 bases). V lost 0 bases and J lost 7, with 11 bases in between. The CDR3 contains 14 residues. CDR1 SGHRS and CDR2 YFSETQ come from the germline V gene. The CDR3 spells CASSLASLANEQFF. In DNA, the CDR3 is TGCGCCAGCAGCTTGGCGAGCTTAGCGAATGAGCAGTTCTTC. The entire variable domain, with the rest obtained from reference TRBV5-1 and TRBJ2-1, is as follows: KAGVTQTPRYLIKTRGQQVTLSCSPISGHRSVSWYQQTPGQGLQFLFEYFSETQRNKGNFPGRFSGRQFSNSRSEMNVSTLELGDSALYLCASSLASLANEQFFGPGTRLTVL.

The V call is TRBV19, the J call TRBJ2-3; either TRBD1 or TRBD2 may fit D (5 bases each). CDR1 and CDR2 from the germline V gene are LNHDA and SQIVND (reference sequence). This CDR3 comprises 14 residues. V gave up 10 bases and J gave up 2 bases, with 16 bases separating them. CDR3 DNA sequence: TGTGCCACCGAGGGGCAGGGAGCCACAGATACGCAGTATTTT. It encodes CATEGQGATDTQYF.

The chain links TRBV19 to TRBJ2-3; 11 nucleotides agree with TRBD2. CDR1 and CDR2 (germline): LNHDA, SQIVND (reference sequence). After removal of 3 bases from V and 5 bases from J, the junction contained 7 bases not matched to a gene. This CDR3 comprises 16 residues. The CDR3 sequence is CASSMELAGVRDTQYF. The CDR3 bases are TGTGCCAGTAGTATGGAACTAGCGGGGGTCCGAGATACGCAGTATTTT. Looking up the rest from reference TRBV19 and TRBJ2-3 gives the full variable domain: DGGITQSPKYLFRKEGQNVTLSCEQNLNHDAMYWYRQDPGQGLRLIYYSQIVNDFQKGDIAEGYSVSREKKESFPLTVTSAQKNPTAFYLCASSMELAGVRDTQYFGPGTRLTVL.

The CDR3: CASSKGLGGEETQYF. The CDR3 DNA sequence: TGTGCCAGCAGTAAGGGGCTCGGAGGGGAAGAGACCCAGTACTTC. This chain connects TRBV2 to TRBJ2-5, with a possible D match to TRBD2 (6 bases). V was pared by 5 bases and J by 3 bases, with 16 bases between. The germline V gene encodes CDR1 SNHLY and CDR2 FYNNEI. This CDR3 is 15 amino acids long.

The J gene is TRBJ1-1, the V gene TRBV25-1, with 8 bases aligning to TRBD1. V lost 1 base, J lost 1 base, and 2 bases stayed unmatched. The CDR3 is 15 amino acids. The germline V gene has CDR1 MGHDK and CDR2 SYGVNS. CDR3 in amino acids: CASSEWGTGNTEAFF. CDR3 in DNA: TGTGCCAGCAGTGAATGGGGGACAGGGAACACTGAAGCTTTCTTT. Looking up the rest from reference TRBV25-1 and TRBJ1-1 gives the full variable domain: EADIYQTPRYLVIGTGKKITLECSQTMGHDKMYWYQQDPGMELHLIHYSYGVNSTEKGDLSSESTVSRIRTEHFPLTLESARPSHTSQYLCASSEWGTGNTEAFFGQGTRLTVV.